This TCR beta chain is drawn from a study of OX40 agonist ivuxolimab in advanced cancers. In the study overall: Patients got intravenous ivuxolimab at 0.01 to 10 mg/kg every 2 weeks. Mean age about 60 years, range about 20 to 85; just over 80% male. Study conclusions and caveats: Part of the nonresponder group also had normalized T-cell clonal expansion that was low. Patients with a partial response at 0.1-3.0 mg/kg had among the lowest clonal expansion.

The CDR3 has 18 amino acids. CDR1 is MDHEN and CDR2 is SYDVKM in the germline V gene. Trimming pared 1 base from V and 0 bases from J, leaving 18 bases between. The assay was immunoSEQ multiplex PCR, and TCRdb's table has in-frame clones only and misses some. This table has approximately 77,000 clones, about 87% appearing once. Of note for this clone: No antigen is known for it.

The chain carries TRBV28 and TRBJ1-2, with D uncertain. The sample consisted of CD4+ or CD8+ T cells sorted from blood, taken in a trial of the OX40 agonist ivuxolimab. The TCR originated in an adult with an advanced solid tumor such as melanoma, head and neck, liver or kidney cancer. CDR3 sequence (DNA): TGTGCCAGCAGTTTATTTGCGGCGGGCAGAGGGTCTAACTATGGCTACACCTTC. As protein: CASSLFAAGRGSNYGYTF.